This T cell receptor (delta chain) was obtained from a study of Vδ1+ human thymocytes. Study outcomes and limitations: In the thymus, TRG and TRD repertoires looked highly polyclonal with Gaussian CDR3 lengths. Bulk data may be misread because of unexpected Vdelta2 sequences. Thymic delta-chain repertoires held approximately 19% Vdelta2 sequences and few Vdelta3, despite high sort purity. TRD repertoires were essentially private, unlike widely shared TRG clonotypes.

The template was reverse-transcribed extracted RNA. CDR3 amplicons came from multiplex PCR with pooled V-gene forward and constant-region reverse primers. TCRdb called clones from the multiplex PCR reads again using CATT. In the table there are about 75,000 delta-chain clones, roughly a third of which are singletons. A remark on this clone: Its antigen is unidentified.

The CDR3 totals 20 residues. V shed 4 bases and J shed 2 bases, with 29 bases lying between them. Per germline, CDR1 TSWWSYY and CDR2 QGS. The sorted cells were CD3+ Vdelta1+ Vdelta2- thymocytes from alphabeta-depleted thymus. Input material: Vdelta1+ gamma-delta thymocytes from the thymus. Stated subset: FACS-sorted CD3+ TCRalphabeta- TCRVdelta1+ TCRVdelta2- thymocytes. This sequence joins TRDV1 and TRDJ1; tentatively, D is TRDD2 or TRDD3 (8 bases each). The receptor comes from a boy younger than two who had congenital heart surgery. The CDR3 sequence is CALGGSSFLSLYWGTDKLIF. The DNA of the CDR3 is TGTGCTCTTGGGGGGTCGTCCTTCCTATCCCTCTACTGGGGGACCGATAAACTCATCTTT.